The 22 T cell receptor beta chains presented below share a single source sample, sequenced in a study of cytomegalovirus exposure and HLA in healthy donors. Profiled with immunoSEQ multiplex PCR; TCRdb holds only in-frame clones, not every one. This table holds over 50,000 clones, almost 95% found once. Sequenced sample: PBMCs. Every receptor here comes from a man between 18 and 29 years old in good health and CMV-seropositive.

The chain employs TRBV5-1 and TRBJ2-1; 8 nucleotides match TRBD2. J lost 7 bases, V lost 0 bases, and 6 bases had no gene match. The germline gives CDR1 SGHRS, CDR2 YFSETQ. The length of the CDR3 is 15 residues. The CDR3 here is CASSLVNGRVNEQFF. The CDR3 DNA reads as TGCGCCAGCAGCTTGGTTAACGGGAGGGTTAATGAGCAGTTCTTC.

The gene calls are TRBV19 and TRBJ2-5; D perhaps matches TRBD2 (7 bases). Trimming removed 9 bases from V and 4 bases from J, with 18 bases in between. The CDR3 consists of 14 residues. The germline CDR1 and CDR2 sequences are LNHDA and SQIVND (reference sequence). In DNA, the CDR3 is TGTGCCAGCTCTGGGGGGGCGATCGGAGAGACCCAGTACTTC. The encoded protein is CASSGGAIGETQYF.

CDR3 sequence reads: CASSFRENEQFF. The CDR3 DNA follows: TGTGCCAGCAGCTTCCGGGAGAATGAGCAGTTCTTC. The chain has TRBV11-3 and TRBJ2-1; TRBD2 might be the D (6 bases). The germline V gene has CDR1 SGHNT and CDR2 YENEEA. The CDR3 is 12 amino acids. Deletions cut 3 bases from V and 7 bases from J, with 7 bases between.

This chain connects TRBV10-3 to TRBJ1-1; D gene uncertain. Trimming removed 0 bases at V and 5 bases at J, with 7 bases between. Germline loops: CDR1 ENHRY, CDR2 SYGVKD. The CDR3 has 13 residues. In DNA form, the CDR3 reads TGTGCCATCAGTGAGTCGTCGGGAACTGAAGCTTTCTTT. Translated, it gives CAISESSGTEAFF.

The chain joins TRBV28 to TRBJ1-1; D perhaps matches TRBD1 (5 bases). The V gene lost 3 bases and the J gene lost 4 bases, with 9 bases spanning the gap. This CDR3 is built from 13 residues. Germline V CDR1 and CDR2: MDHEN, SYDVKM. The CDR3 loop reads CASSFRGSTEAFF. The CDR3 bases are TGTGCCAGCAGTTTCCGGGGGAGCACTGAAGCTTTCTTT.

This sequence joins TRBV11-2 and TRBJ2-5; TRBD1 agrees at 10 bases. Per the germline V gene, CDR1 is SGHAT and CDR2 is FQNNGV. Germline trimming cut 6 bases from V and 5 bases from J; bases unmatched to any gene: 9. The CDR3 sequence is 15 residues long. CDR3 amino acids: CASSQGQGVRETQYF. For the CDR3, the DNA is TGTGCCAGCAGTCAAGGACAGGGGGTTAGGGAGACCCAGTACTTC. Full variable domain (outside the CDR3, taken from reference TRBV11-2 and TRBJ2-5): EAGVAQSPRYKIIEKRQSVAFWCNPISGHATLYWYQQILGQGPKLLIQFQNNGVVDDSQLPKDRFSAERLKGVDSTLKIQPAKLEDSAVYLCASSQGQGVRETQYFGPGTRLLVL.

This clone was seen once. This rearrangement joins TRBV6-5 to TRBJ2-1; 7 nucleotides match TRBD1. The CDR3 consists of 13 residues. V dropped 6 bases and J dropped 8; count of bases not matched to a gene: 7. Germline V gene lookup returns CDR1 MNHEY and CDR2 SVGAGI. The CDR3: CASRPRQGHEQFF. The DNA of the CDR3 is TGTGCCAGCAGACCCCGACAGGGACATGAGCAGTTCTTC.

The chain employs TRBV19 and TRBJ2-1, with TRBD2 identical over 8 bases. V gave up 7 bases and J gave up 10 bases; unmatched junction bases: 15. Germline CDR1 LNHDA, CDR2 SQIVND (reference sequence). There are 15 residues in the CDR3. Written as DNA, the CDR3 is TGTGCCAGTAAAGCCGGGCCCATAGCGGGACTAGAGCAGTTCTTC. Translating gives CASKAGPIAGLEQFF.

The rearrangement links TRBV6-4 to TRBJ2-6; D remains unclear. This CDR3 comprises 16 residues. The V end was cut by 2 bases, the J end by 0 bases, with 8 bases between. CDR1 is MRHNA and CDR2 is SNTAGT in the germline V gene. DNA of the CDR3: TGTGCCAGCAGTGACGGTCTAAGCTCTGGGGCCAACGTCCTGACTTTC. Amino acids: CASSDGLSSGANVLTF.

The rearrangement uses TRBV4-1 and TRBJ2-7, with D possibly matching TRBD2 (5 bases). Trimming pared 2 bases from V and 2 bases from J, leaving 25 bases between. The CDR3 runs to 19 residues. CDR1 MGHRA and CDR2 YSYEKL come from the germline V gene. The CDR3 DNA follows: TGCGCCAGCAGCCAACAACATCTAGGAGCCAGCGGCAAGCCCTACGAGCAGTACTTC. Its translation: CASSQQHLGASGKPYEQYF.

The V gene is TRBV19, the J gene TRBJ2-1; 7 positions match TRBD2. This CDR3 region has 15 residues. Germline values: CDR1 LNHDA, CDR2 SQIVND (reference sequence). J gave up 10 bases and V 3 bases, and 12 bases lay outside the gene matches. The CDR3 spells CASSMSRGEIEEQFF. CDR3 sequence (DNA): TGTGCCAGTAGTATGAGCCGGGGGGAAATTGAAGAGCAGTTCTTC.

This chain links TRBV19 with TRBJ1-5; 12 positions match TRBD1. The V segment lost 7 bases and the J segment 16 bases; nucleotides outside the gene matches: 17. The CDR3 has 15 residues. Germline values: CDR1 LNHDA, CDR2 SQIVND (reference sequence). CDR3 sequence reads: CASTLPGQGARILHF. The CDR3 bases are TGTGCCAGTACCCTACCGGGACAGGGGGCAAGGATTTTACATTTT. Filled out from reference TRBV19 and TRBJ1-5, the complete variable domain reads DGGITQSPKYLFRKEGQNVTLSCEQNLNHDAMYWYRQDPGQGLRLIYYSQIVNDFQKGDIAEGYSVSREKKESFPLTVTSAQKNPTAFYLCASTLPGQGARILHFGDGTRLSIL.

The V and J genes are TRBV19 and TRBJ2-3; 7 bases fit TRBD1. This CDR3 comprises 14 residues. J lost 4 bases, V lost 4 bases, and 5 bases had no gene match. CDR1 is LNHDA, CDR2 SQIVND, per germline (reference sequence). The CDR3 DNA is TGTGCCAGTAGTAGAGACGACAGGGCAGATACGCAGTATTTT. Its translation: CASSRDDRADTQYF.

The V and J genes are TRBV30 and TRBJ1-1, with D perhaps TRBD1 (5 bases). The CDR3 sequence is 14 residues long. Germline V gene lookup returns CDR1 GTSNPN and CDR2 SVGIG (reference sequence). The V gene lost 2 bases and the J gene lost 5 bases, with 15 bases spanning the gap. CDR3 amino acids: CAWSSGVRGTEAFF. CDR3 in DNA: TGTGCCTGGAGTAGTGGGGTTCGGGGGACTGAAGCTTTCTTT.

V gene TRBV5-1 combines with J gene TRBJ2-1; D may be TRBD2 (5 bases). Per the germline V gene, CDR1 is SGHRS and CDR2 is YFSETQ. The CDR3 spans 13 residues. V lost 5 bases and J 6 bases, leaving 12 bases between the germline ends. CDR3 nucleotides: TGCGCCAGCAGGAGGGAAGGACCCAATGAGCAGTTCTTC. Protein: CASRREGPNEQFF.

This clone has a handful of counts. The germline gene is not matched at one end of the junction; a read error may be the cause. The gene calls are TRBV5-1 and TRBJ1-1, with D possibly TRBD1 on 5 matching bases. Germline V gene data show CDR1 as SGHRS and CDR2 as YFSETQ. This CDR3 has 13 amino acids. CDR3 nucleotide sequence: TGCGCCAGCAGCTTGCGGGGGAACCCTGAAGCTTTCTTT. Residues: CASSLRGNPEAFF.

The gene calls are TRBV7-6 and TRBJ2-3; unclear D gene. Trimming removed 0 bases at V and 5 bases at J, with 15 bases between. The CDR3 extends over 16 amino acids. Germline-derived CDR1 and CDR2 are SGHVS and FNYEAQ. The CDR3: CASSLARLVREDTQYF. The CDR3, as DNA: TGTGCCAGCAGCTTAGCGCGTCTGGTCCGTGAAGATACGCAGTATTTT. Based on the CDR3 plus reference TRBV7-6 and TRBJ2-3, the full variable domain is GAGVSQSPRYKVTKRGQDVALRCDPISGHVSLYWYRQALGQGPEFLTYFNYEAQQDKSGLPNDRFSAERPEGSISTLTIQRTEQRDSAMYRCASSLARLVREDTQYFGPGTRLTVL.

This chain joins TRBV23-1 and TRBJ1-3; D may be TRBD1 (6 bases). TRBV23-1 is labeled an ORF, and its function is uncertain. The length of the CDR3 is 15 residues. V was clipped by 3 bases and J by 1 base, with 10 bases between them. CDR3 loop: CASSHGTGSGNTIYF. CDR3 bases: TGCGCCAGCAGTCATGGTACAGGGTCTGGAAACACCATATATTTT.

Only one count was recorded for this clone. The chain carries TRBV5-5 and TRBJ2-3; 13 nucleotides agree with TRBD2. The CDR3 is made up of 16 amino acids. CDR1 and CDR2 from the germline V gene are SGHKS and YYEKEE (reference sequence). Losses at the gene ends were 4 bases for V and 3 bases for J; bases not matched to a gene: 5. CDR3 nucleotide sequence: TGTGCCAGCAGCGCCGGACTAGCGGGAGTTACAGATACGCAGTATTTT. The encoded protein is CASSAGLAGVTDTQYF.

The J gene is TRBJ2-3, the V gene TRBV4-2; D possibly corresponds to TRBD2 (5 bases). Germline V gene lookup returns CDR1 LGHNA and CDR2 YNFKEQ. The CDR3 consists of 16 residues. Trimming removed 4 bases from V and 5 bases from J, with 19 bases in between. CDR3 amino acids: CASSPGGLGKRDTQYF. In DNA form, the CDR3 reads TGTGCCAGCAGCCCAGGAGGTCTAGGGAAGAGAGATACGCAGTATTTT.

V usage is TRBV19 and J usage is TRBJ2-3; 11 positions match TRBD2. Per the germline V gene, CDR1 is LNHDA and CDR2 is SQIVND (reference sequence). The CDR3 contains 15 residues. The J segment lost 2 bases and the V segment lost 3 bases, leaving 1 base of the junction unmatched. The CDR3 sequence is CASSMTSGVTDTQYF. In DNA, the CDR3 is TGTGCCAGTAGTATGACTAGCGGGGTCACAGATACGCAGTATTTT.

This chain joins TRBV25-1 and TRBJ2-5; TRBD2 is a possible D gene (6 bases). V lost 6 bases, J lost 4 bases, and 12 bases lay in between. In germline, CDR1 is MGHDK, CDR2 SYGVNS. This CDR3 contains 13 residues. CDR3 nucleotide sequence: TGTGCCAGCAGCCTACTAGCTTCAGAGACCCAGTACTTC. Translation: CASSLLASETQYF.